This passage covers 2 T cell receptor beta chains from one sample sequenced in a study of early T cells in non-severe SARS-CoV-2 infection. TCRdb passed the 5' RACE reads through MiXCR, listing each CDR3 protein once. The table records about 42,000 distinct CDR3 sequences, about 5.9% of them present only once. The sample in question was whole blood, obtained at baseline. These receptor sequences come from an adult who was a healthcare worker with PCR-confirmed SARS-CoV-2 infection or an uninfected control (not recorded which).

The chain joins TRBV19 to TRBJ2-3, with 8 bases fitting TRBD2. Germline V gives CDR1 LNHDA, CDR2 SQIVND (reference sequence). With V trimmed by 3 bases and J by 4 bases, 9 bases remained unmatched. CDR3 length: 16 residues. CDR3 sequence (DNA): TGTGCCAGTAGTATCCCCTTCGGGGGGGCCGCAGATACGCAGTATTTT. Its translation is CASSIPFGGAADTQYF.

Here the CDR3 DNA reads TGTGCCAGCTCAACGGGACTCCCTCGGGATTCACCCCTCCACTTT. Translation gives CASSTGLPRDSPLHF. The chain employs TRBV18 and TRBJ1-6, with D maybe TRBD1 (5 bases). The CDR3 is 15 amino acids. V gave up 5 bases and J gave up 8 bases, with 16 bases separating them. Per germline, CDR1 KGHSH and CDR2 LQKENI. Supplemented by reference TRBV18 and TRBJ1-6, the full variable domain reads NAGVMQNPRHLVRRRGQEARLRCSPMKGHSHVYWYRQLPEEGLKFMVYLQKENIIDESGMPKERFSAEFPKEGPSILRIQQVVRGDSAAYFCASSTGLPRDSPLHFGNGTRLTVT.